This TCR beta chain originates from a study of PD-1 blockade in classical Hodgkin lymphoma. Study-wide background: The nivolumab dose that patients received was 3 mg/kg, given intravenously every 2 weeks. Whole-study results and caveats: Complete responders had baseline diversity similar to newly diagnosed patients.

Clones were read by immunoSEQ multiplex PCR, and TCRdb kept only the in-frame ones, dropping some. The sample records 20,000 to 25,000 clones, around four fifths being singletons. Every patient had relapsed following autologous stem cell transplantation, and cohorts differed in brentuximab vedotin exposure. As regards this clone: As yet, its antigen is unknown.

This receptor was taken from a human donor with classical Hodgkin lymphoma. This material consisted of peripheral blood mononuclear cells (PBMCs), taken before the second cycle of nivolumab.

As DNA, the CDR3 is TGTGCCAGCAGTTTACGGGACAGGGTTGGGGGCACAGATACGCAGTATTTT. Its protein product is CASSLRDRVGGTDTQYF. The V and J genes are TRBV27 and TRBJ2-3, with 9 positions matching TRBD1. V lost 2 bases and J lost 1; bases outside the gene matches: 7. Germline CDR1 is MNHEY and CDR2 is SMNVEV (reference sequence). The CDR3 length is 17 residues.